This record covers a single T cell receptor beta chain. Its antigen remains undetermined. Within one base of it there is no much larger clone, and no base qualities were kept. The sample's time point label, in plain terms: 24 weeks on oral tofacitinib. The treatment or condition tag for this specimen amounts to: oral pan-JAK inhibitor, 5-10 mg twice daily. Lesional scalp punch biopsies and peripheral blood were collected from alopecia areata patients. After PBMCs were isolated by density centrifugation and stained for CD3, CD4 and CD8, a FACSAria was used to sort CD4+ and CD8+ T cells. Library prep was done by the immunoSEQ multiplex PCR assay. For TCR sequencing, RNA was extracted from every sample and reverse transcribed into cDNA to serve as template. First-strand cDNA was synthesized using SuperScript III with a 2:1 mix of oligo-dT and random hexamers. A synthetic immune receptor repertoire was used to gauge amplification bias, and whatever bias remained was removed computationally. The study's own analysis went as follows. Raw reads were preprocessed to remove errors, and CDR3 was defined according to IMGT conventions as the region from the conserved cysteine to phenylalanine. Clonality was computed as 1 minus the Shannon entropy, with the entropy normalized by log2 of the number of productive unique TCRs. Whether each scalp clone was CD4 or CD8 was inferred by checking scalp TCRbeta sequences against the CD4 and CD8 repertoires from sorted blood. TCRdb limited this immuneACCESS table to in-frame rearrangements with V and J called. A share of clones is missing; checked studies link under half to unresolved V genes, and the rest is unexplained. From that table come the V and J calls and clone size; the DNA was used to work out D and trimming. Across this sample there are roughly 200,000 clones, with under 60% seen only once. Around 13% of the sample is held by the ten biggest clonotypes.

The data derive from a study of CD8+ T cells in alopecia areata (dated by TCRdb to the late 2010s). With regard to the full study: Treated patients were enrolled in an open-label pilot trial of oral tofacitinib, 5 to 10 mg twice daily, for moderate-to-severe alopecia areata. Tofacitinib was administered for 6 to 18 months, and 6 months of follow-up off drug were then conducted to assess delayed response and recurrence. The SALT score, which quantifies the percentage of affected scalp surface area, was used to measure disease severity in treated patients. To study T cell clonal expansion in alopecia areata, the researchers applied high-throughput TCRbeta sequencing to both the C3H/HeJ mouse model and human patients. Scalp tissue and sorted CD4+ and CD8+ peripheral blood T cells from patchy and totalis/universalis alopecia areata patients and from healthy controls were covered by human TCRbeta sequencing. Tofacitinib-treated patients had biopsies at baseline and at 4 and 24 weeks of treatment, with a later scalp biopsy in several patients. Clonality in the scalp was compared among normal scalp (n=4), patchy alopecia areata scalp (n=8), and alopecia totalis/universalis scalp (n=8). The RNA source kit depended on sample type: the PAXgene miRNA kit for fixed scalp, the miRNeasy kit for PBMCs, and the RNeasy kit for mouse skin. Amplification of TCRbeta CDR3 regions was done by immunoSEQ multiplex PCR using 35 Vbeta forward primers and 13 Jbeta reverse primers.

The CDR3, from cysteine to phenylalanine, totals 13 residues. Only the CDR3 region is kept as DNA, spanning 39 bases read in frame from base 1. The junction carries 8 bases between V and J, which are trimmed by 3 bases and 6 bases respectively. As encoded in the germline V gene (reference sequence), CDR1 is MNHEY while CDR2 is SMNVEV. What the research found in general, with its limitations: Because the treated cohort was small and had only one nonresponder, larger studies are needed to examine links between baseline CD8+ expansion and response. Shared TCR sequences between patients were less evident than in mice, which may be partly attributable to HLA diversity in the patient population. Many expanded lesional clones were found to persist in scalp and blood during tofacitinib treatment, and relapse after treatment cessation may be partly explained by this persistence. Tofacitinib significantly decreased scalp clonality and the number of expanded CD8+ clones among the top 100 scalp clones. Lesional scalp, especially in alopecia totalis/universalis, showed higher clonality and more expanded CD8+ clones than normal scalp, suggesting antigenic drive. Unlike mouse skin, where gammadelta T cells dominate, normal human skin contains resident alphabeta T cells that get sequenced too, which complicates analysis of the scalp TCR repertoire.

Sequencing used CD8+ T cells sorted from blood, obtained at week 24, from a patient treated with tofacitinib. The receptor chain draws on TRBV27 and TRBJ2-2; the D segment cannot be called with confidence. The clonotype comes from a human donor with alopecia areata. CDR3 loop: CASSLGPAGELFF. Read as DNA, the sequence is TGTGCCAGCAGTTTGGGTCCCGCCGGGGAGCTGTTTTTT.